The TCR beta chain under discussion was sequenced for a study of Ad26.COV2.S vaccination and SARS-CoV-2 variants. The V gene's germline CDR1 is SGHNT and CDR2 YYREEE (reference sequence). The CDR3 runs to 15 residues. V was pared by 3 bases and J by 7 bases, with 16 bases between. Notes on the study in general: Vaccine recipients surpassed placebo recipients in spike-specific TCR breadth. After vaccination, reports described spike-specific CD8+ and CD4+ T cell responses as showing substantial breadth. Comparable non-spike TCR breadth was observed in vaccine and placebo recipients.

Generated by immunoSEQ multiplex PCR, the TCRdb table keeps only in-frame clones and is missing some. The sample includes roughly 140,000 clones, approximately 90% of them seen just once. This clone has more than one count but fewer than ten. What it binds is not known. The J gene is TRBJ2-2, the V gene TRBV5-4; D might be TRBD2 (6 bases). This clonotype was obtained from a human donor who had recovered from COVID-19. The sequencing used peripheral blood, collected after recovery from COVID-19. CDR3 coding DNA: TGTGCCAGCAGCTCCGCGGGACCTATGGGCGGGGAGCTGTTTTTT. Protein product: CASSSAGPMGGELFF.